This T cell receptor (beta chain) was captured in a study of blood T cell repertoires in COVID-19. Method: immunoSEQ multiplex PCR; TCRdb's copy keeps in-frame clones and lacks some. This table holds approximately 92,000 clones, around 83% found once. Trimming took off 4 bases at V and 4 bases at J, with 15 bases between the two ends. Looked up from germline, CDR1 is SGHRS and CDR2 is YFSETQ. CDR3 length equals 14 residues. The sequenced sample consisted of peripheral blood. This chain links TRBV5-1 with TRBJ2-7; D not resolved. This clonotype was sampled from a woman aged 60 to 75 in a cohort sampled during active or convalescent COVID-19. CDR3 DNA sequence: TGCGCCAGCAGCCCCCGGCAGGCCTGGTACGAGCAGTACTTC. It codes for CASSPRQAWYEQYF.